These 17 T cell receptor beta chains share one sample of origin, sequenced in a study of monozygotic twins with inflammatory bowel disease. TCRdb re-called the 5' RACE reads and shows each CDR3 protein once, DNA omitted. Its table lists approximately 160,000 distinct CDR3 sequences. Sequenced input: blood. Receptor source: a human donor with ulcerative colitis or Crohn's disease, or a healthy co-twin of an affected twin (not recorded which).

The chain has TRBV30 and TRBJ2-2; TCRdb returns TRBD1, unconfirmable since there is no DNA. The CDR3 contains 16 residues. The germline CDR1 and CDR2 sequences are GTSNPN and SVGIG (reference sequence). The CDR3 loop reads CASSDEGTVITGELFF.

The CDR3: CTISDGANTEAFF. This rearrangement joins TRBV10-3 to TRBJ1-1; no DNA is available, so the TRBD1 call from TCRdb remains unchecked. The germline V gene encodes CDR1 ENHRY and CDR2 SYGVKD. The CDR3 loop spans 13 amino acids.

V gene TRBV9 combines with J gene TRBJ1-5. The CDR3 is made up of 14 amino acids. Looked up from germline, CDR1 is SGDLS and CDR2 is YYNGEE. The CDR3 loop is CASSVEAVYQPQHF.

V and J are TRBV5-4 and TRBJ1-1. The germline V gene has CDR1 SGHNT and CDR2 YYREEE (reference sequence). The CDR3 is made up of 14 amino acids. The CDR3 sequence is CDISLDGTNTEAFF.

The rearrangement uses TRBV5-1 and TRBJ2-7; TCRdb selects TRBD1, and the lack of DNA leaves this call unchecked. There are 13 residues in the CDR3. CDR1 and CDR2 from the germline V gene are SGHRS and YFSETQ. This CDR3 is CASSTWGRYEQYF.

V and J are TRBV7-2 and TRBJ2-5; TCRdb selects TRBD2, and the lack of DNA leaves this call unchecked. CDR1 SGHTA and CDR2 FQGNSA come from the germline V gene. The length of the CDR3 is 22 residues. The CDR3: CASSLYPRAGPVKEQVAETQYF.

This sequence joins TRBV3-1 and TRBJ1-1; TCRdb reports TRBD1, a call that lacks DNA to check it against. Per germline, CDR1 LGHDT and CDR2 YNNKEL (reference sequence). This CDR3 contains 16 residues. This CDR3 is CASSQDGRGMNTEAFF.

The rearrangement joins TRBV30 to TRBJ2-1; as DNA is missing, the TRBD2 call by TCRdb cannot be tested. The CDR3 runs 15 residues. Germline V gives CDR1 GTSNPN, CDR2 SVGIG (reference sequence). This chain's CDR3 is CAWRKTSGRTNEQFF.

The chain links TRBV4-2 to TRBJ2-7; TCRdb returns TRBD2, unconfirmable since there is no DNA. The CDR3 loop spans 13 amino acids. The germline V gene encodes CDR1 LGHNA and CDR2 YNFKEQ. The CDR3 sequence is CASSNRGGNEQYF.

CDR3 residues: CSAPRLSLNYSGEQYF. The rearrangement uses TRBV20-1 and TRBJ2-7; there is no DNA to check the TCRdb D call of TRBD2. The CDR3 is 16 amino acids. Germline V gene sequence: CDR1 DFQATT, CDR2 SNEGSKA (reference sequence).

The chain links TRBV6-1 to TRBJ2-1; the D call of TRBD2 rests on TCRdb alone, since no DNA is present to check it. Germline lookup yields CDR1 MNHNS and CDR2 SASEGT. The CDR3 totals 15 residues. CDR3 in amino acids: CASGGLAGRHNEQFF.

The J gene is TRBJ2-7, the V gene TRBV3-1. This CDR3 is 16 amino acids long. Germline V gene sequence: CDR1 LGHDT, CDR2 YNNKEL (reference sequence). Here the CDR3 reads CASSQGLGTSSYEQYF.

The chain is built from TRBV5-1 and TRBJ2-7; TCRdb picks TRBD1, but there is no DNA to check that call. This CDR3 contains 15 residues. The germline gives CDR1 SGHRS, CDR2 YFSETQ. The CDR3 region is CASSGNAGQSYEQYF.

The chain combines TRBV28 with TRBJ1-3. The CDR3 length is 12 residues. Looked up from germline, CDR1 is MDHEN and CDR2 is SYDVKM. The CDR3 spells CASISSGNTIYF.

The V and J genes are TRBV20-1 and TRBJ2-3; no DNA is available, so the TRBD2 call from TCRdb remains unchecked. The CDR3 is made up of 14 amino acids. Germline CDR1 and CDR2: DFQATT and SNEGSKA (reference sequence). The CDR3 sequence: CSAGGGVSTDTQYF.

The chain combines TRBV7-8 with TRBJ2-6. CDR3 length: 16 amino acids. Per the germline V gene, CDR1 is SGHVS and CDR2 is FQNEAQ. CDR3 region: CASSSYTLSGANVLTF.

The genes are TRBV6-6 and TRBJ1-1. Germline assignment: CDR1 MNHNY and CDR2 SVGAGI (reference sequence). This CDR3 spans 14 amino acids. This CDR3 reads CASRPGLSMAKAFF.